The clone carrying this T cell receptor (beta chain) was recorded a few times. The antigen is undetermined. V was pared by 3 bases and J by 0 bases, with 11 bases between. Germline V gene lookup returns CDR1 GTSNPN and CDR2 SVGIG (reference sequence). CDR3 length equals 14 residues. This sample is drawn from a study of cytomegalovirus exposure and HLA in healthy donors. Findings of the study overall: What a later analysis showed was that several of the most significant clusters appeared linked to common viral pathogens.

Primers: 60 Vbeta forward and 13 Jbeta reverse. The repertoire was sequenced with immunoSEQ multiplex PCR; TCRdb's copy has only in-frame clones and lacks some. The sample shows under 200,000 clones, 55% to 80% of them seen only once. The TCR originated in a woman aged 18 to 35 in good health and CMV-seropositive. The sequencing input was PBMCs. The gene calls are TRBV30 and TRBJ2-5; weak D call: TRBD1 (5 bases). CDR3 sequence: CAWRKTAYQETQYF. CDR3 coding DNA: TGTGCCTGGAGAAAGACAGCGTACCAAGAGACCCAGTACTTC.